These T cell receptor beta chains were read from a single sample in a study of beta chain features in type 1 diabetes. Assay used: immunoSEQ multiplex PCR; TCRdb lists only in-frame clones, some missing. The table has about 240,000 clones, roughly 30% seen once. Sequencing was performed on central memory CD4+ T cells from blood. Receptors were obtained from a man in his thirties or forties in good health. Both conserved end residues are part of each CDR3. Each record gives: CDR3 protein, CDR3 DNA, clone size, D gene, V gene, J gene. A D gene is named only where the DNA matches it firmly. Only some rows state a clone size, as once, few, many or a class for expanded clones.

cdr3_aa: CATSRTATQETQYF; cdr3_nt: TGTGCCACCAGCAGGACAGCCACTCAAGAGACCCAGTACTTC; clone_size: NA; d_call: NA; v_call: TRBV15; j_call: TRBJ2-5
cdr3_aa: CAISESQNGETQYF; cdr3_nt: TGTGCCATCAGTGAGTCTCAGAATGGAGAGACCCAGTACTTC; clone_size: few; d_call: NA; v_call: TRBV10-3; j_call: TRBJ2-5
cdr3_aa: CATTRTGSNSPLHF; cdr3_nt: TGTGCCACCACCCGGACAGGGAGTAATTCACCCCTCCACTTT; clone_size: NA; d_call: TRBD1; v_call: TRBV19; j_call: TRBJ1-6
cdr3_aa: CASSRGQRGTGELFF; cdr3_nt: TGTGCCAGCAGTCGGGGACAGCGGGGCACCGGGGAGCTGTTTTTT; clone_size: NA; d_call: NA; v_call: TRBV2; j_call: TRBJ2-2
cdr3_aa: CASILRQGNTEAFF; cdr3_nt: TGTGCCAGCATCCTAAGACAGGGGAACACTGAAGCTTTCTTT; clone_size: NA; d_call: TRBD1; v_call: TRBV7-2; j_call: TRBJ1-1
cdr3_aa: CASSQTGENEKLFF; cdr3_nt: TGTGCCAGCAGCCAGACAGGGGAAAATGAAAAACTGTTTTTT; clone_size: few; d_call: TRBD1; v_call: TRBV7-2; j_call: TRBJ1-4
cdr3_aa: CASSFGGSGGETQYF; cdr3_nt: TGCGCCAGCAGCTTTGGGGGCTCGGGTGGAGAGACCCAGTACTTC; clone_size: many; d_call: NA; v_call: TRBV5-1; j_call: TRBJ2-5
cdr3_aa: CASSLAMANYGYTF; cdr3_nt: TGTGCCAGCAGCTTAGCGATGGCTAACTATGGCTACACCTTC; clone_size: NA; d_call: NA; v_call: TRBV7-2; j_call: TRBJ1-2
cdr3_aa: CASSPTAGREQYF; cdr3_nt: TGTGCCAGCAGCCCGACAGCGGGACGGGAGCAGTACTTC; clone_size: few; d_call: TRBD2; v_call: TRBV7-2; j_call: TRBJ2-7
cdr3_aa: CASSEINPSNSPLHF; cdr3_nt: TGTGCCAGCAGTGAAATAAATCCGAGTAATTCACCCCTCCACTTT; clone_size: once; d_call: NA; v_call: TRBV6-1; j_call: TRBJ1-6
cdr3_aa: CASSLVTRNIDEQFF; cdr3_nt: TGCGCCAGCAGCTTGGTGACACGGAATATCGATGAGCAGTTCTTC; clone_size: few; d_call: NA; v_call: TRBV5-1; j_call: TRBJ2-1
cdr3_aa: CASSPGADTQYF; cdr3_nt: TGTGCCAGCTCACCCGGGGCCGATACGCAGTATTTT; clone_size: many; d_call: NA; v_call: TRBV18; j_call: TRBJ2-3
cdr3_aa: CASSLGGEETQYF; cdr3_nt: TGCGCCAGCAGCTTGGGAGGGGAAGAGACCCAGTACTTC; clone_size: few; d_call: NA; v_call: TRBV5-1; j_call: TRBJ2-5
cdr3_aa: CAISQLTGGTEAFF; cdr3_nt: TGTGCCATCAGCCAACTTACAGGGGGCACTGAAGCTTTCTTT; clone_size: few; d_call: TRBD1; v_call: TRBV10-3; j_call: TRBJ1-1
cdr3_aa: CAWRGDHGELFF; cdr3_nt: TGTGCCTGGAGGGGAGACCACGGGGAGCTGTTTTTT; clone_size: NA; d_call: NA; v_call: TRBV30; j_call: TRBJ2-2
cdr3_aa: CASSQDMSGTGVETQYF; cdr3_nt: TGTGCCAGCAGCCAAGATATGAGTGGGACAGGGGTTGAGACCCAGTACTTC; clone_size: NA; d_call: TRBD1; v_call: TRBV4-2; j_call: TRBJ2-5
cdr3_aa: CASGLRVYEQYF; cdr3_nt: TGTGCTAGTGGTTTAAGAGTTTACGAGCAGTACTTC; clone_size: once; d_call: NA; v_call: TRBV12-5; j_call: TRBJ2-7
cdr3_aa: CSVEPSGGDTQYF; cdr3_nt: TGCAGCGTTGAGCCTAGCGGGGGCGATACGCAGTATTTT; clone_size: few; d_call: TRBD2; v_call: TRBV29-1; j_call: TRBJ2-3
cdr3_aa: CASRPVLWGTQYF; cdr3_nt: TGTGCCAGCAGACCGGTCCTTTGGGGGACCCAGTACTTC; clone_size: few; d_call: NA; v_call: TRBV7-2; j_call: TRBJ2-5
cdr3_aa: CASSLRTASYEQYF; cdr3_nt: TGTGCCAGCAGCTTACGGACGGCATCCTACGAGCAGTACTTC; clone_size: NA; d_call: NA; v_call: TRBV11-2; j_call: TRBJ2-7
cdr3_aa: CAWSVNWASGNTIYF; cdr3_nt: TGTGCCTGGAGTGTAAACTGGGCCTCTGGAAACACCATATATTTT; clone_size: NA; d_call: NA; v_call: TRBV30; j_call: TRBJ1-3
cdr3_aa: CASSLVGLATDTQYF; cdr3_nt: TGTGCCAGCAGCTTAGTAGGCCTAGCGACAGATACGCAGTATTTT; clone_size: few; d_call: NA; v_call: TRBV7-2; j_call: TRBJ2-3
cdr3_aa: CASSLDADTEAFF; cdr3_nt: TGTGCCAGCAGCTTAGATGCTGATACTGAAGCTTTCTTT; clone_size: few; d_call: NA; v_call: TRBV7-9; j_call: TRBJ1-1
cdr3_aa: CAISDSRETQYF; cdr3_nt: TGTGCCATCAGTGACTCCCGGGAGACCCAGTACTTC; clone_size: NA; d_call: NA; v_call: TRBV10-3; j_call: TRBJ2-5
cdr3_aa: CSVSDRGPNEQYF; cdr3_nt: TGCAGCGTTTCTGACAGGGGGCCGAACGAGCAGTACTTC; clone_size: few; d_call: TRBD1; v_call: TRBV29-1; j_call: TRBJ2-7
cdr3_aa: CASSGRTTQPQHF; cdr3_nt: TGTGCCAGCAGCGGGCGGACGACACAGCCCCAGCATTTT; clone_size: few; d_call: NA; v_call: TRBV7-2; j_call: TRBJ1-5
cdr3_aa: CASTLLGTAQYEQYF; cdr3_nt: TGTGCCAGCACCCTTCTCGGGACAGCCCAGTACGAGCAGTACTTC; clone_size: NA; d_call: TRBD1; v_call: TRBV7-8; j_call: TRBJ2-7
cdr3_aa: CASRSGAFHQPQHF; cdr3_nt: TGTGCCAGCAGGTCGGGGGCTTTCCATCAGCCCCAGCATTTT; clone_size: few; d_call: NA; v_call: TRBV28; j_call: TRBJ1-5
cdr3_aa: CASSLAGPGQGASGNTIYF; cdr3_nt: TGTGCCAGCAGCTTAGCGGGCCCGGGACAGGGGGCTTCTGGAAACACCATATATTTT; clone_size: NA; d_call: TRBD1; v_call: TRBV7-2; j_call: TRBJ1-3
cdr3_aa: CASSLGYWTADNSYEQYF; cdr3_nt: TGCGCCAGCAGCTTGGGATACTGGACGGCTGATAACTCCTACGAGCAGTACTTC; clone_size: few; d_call: NA; v_call: TRBV5-1; j_call: TRBJ2-7
cdr3_aa: CASSLAGEVNEQFF; cdr3_nt: TGTGCCAGCAGTCTAGCGGGGGAAGTCAATGAGCAGTTCTTC; clone_size: few; d_call: TRBD2; v_call: TRBV6-5; j_call: TRBJ2-1
cdr3_aa: CASSVQGPSEQFF; cdr3_nt: TGTGCCAGCAGCGTCCAGGGTCCGAGTGAGCAGTTCTTC; clone_size: NA; d_call: NA; v_call: TRBV9; j_call: TRBJ2-1
cdr3_aa: CASSLRDSQETQYF; cdr3_nt: TGTGCCAGCAGTTTAAGGGACAGCCAAGAGACCCAGTACTTC; clone_size: NA; d_call: TRBD1; v_call: TRBV27; j_call: TRBJ2-5
cdr3_aa: CSVGTSLGNEQFF; cdr3_nt: TGCAGCGTCGGAACATCTCTGGGGAATGAGCAGTTCTTC; clone_size: NA; d_call: NA; v_call: TRBV29-1; j_call: TRBJ2-1
cdr3_aa: CAWTFGGGRSYNEQFF; cdr3_nt: TGTGCCTGGACTTTTGGCGGGGGCCGGTCCTACAATGAGCAGTTCTTC; clone_size: few; d_call: NA; v_call: TRBV30; j_call: TRBJ2-1
cdr3_aa: CASSESTEANYGYTF; cdr3_nt: TGTGCCAGCAGTGAATCGACTGAAGCTAACTATGGCTACACCTTC; clone_size: many; d_call: NA; v_call: TRBV25-1; j_call: TRBJ1-2
cdr3_aa: CASSPPGQAQETQYF; cdr3_nt: TGCGCCAGCAGTCCGCCGGGACAGGCCCAAGAGACCCAGTACTTC; clone_size: once; d_call: TRBD1; v_call: TRBV5-1; j_call: TRBJ2-5
cdr3_aa: CASSYYGDGPKNIQYF; cdr3_nt: TGTGCCAGCAGTTACTACGGGGATGGACCCAAAAACATTCAGTACTTC; clone_size: NA; d_call: NA; v_call: TRBV6-5; j_call: TRBJ2-4
cdr3_aa: CASSSIQGWGIQYF; cdr3_nt: TGTGCCAGCAGCTCAATACAGGGCTGGGGCATTCAGTACTTC; clone_size: NA; d_call: NA; v_call: TRBV11-2; j_call: TRBJ2-4
cdr3_aa: CATSLERTQETQYF; cdr3_nt: TGTGCCACCAGCCTTGAGAGGACCCAAGAGACCCAGTACTTC; clone_size: few; d_call: NA; v_call: TRBV15; j_call: TRBJ2-5
cdr3_aa: CASSGGHGYEQYF; cdr3_nt: TGTGCCAGCAGCGGGGGACACGGATACGAGCAGTACTTC; clone_size: few; d_call: NA; v_call: TRBV5-6; j_call: TRBJ2-7
cdr3_aa: CASSLASSGTGELFF; cdr3_nt: TGCGCCAGCAGCTTGGCCTCTAGCGGAACCGGGGAGCTGTTTTTT; clone_size: NA; d_call: TRBD2; v_call: TRBV5-1; j_call: TRBJ2-2
cdr3_aa: CAGRAGTNQPQHF; cdr3_nt: TGTGCCGGAAGGGCAGGGACGAATCAGCCCCAGCATTTT; clone_size: NA; d_call: NA; v_call: TRBV5-6; j_call: TRBJ1-5
cdr3_aa: CASSARGQSASGANVLTF; cdr3_nt: TGTGCCAGCAGCGCCCGGGGACAGTCGGCCTCTGGGGCCAACGTCCTGACTTTC; clone_size: many; d_call: TRBD1; v_call: TRBV7-9; j_call: TRBJ2-6
cdr3_aa: CASRHRGIAGVVGGYEQYF; cdr3_nt: TGTGCCAGCAGGCATAGGGGTATAGCGGGAGTTGTGGGTGGCTACGAGCAGTACTTC; clone_size: many; d_call: TRBD2; v_call: TRBV28; j_call: TRBJ2-7
cdr3_aa: CASRGGPPGELFF; cdr3_nt: TGTGCCAGCAGAGGCGGGCCCCCCGGGGAGCTGTTTTTT; clone_size: NA; d_call: NA; v_call: TRBV9; j_call: TRBJ2-2
cdr3_aa: CASSVDGTGVNEQFF; cdr3_nt: TGTGCCAGCAGCGTAGACGGGACAGGGGTTAATGAGCAGTTCTTC; clone_size: few; d_call: TRBD1; v_call: TRBV9; j_call: TRBJ2-1
cdr3_aa: CASSPSDRNNEQFF; cdr3_nt: TGCGCCAGCAGCCCTTCGGACAGAAACAATGAGCAGTTCTTC; clone_size: few; d_call: NA; v_call: TRBV5-1; j_call: TRBJ2-1
cdr3_aa: CATRQDRQDLRDEQYF; cdr3_nt: TGCGCCACACGCCAAGATCGGCAGGACCTCAGGGACGAGCAGTACTTC; clone_size: NA; d_call: NA; v_call: TRBV4-1; j_call: TRBJ2-7
cdr3_aa: CASSRPSGAYEQYF; cdr3_nt: TGTGCCAGCAGTAGGCCTAGCGGGGCCTACGAGCAGTACTTC; clone_size: NA; d_call: TRBD2; v_call: TRBV25-1; j_call: TRBJ2-7
cdr3_aa: CASSLGLAGEQETQYF; cdr3_nt: TGTGCCAGCAGCCTGGGACTAGCGGGAGAACAAGAGACCCAGTACTTC; clone_size: few; d_call: TRBD2; v_call: TRBV7-2; j_call: TRBJ2-5
cdr3_aa: CASSGTESGANVLTF; cdr3_nt: TGTGCCAGCAGCGGGACGGAGTCTGGGGCCAACGTCCTGACTTTC; clone_size: NA; d_call: NA; v_call: TRBV11-2; j_call: TRBJ2-6
cdr3_aa: CASAKGGVYEKLFF; cdr3_nt: TGTGCCAGCGCAAAGGGGGGAGTCTACGAAAAACTGTTTTTT; clone_size: NA; d_call: NA; v_call: TRBV6-6; j_call: TRBJ1-4
cdr3_aa: CASRMTSGNRNEQFF; cdr3_nt: TGTGCCAGCAGGATGACTAGCGGGAATCGGAATGAGCAGTTCTTC; clone_size: NA; d_call: TRBD2; v_call: TRBV2; j_call: TRBJ2-1
cdr3_aa: CAWSEWGDEQFF; cdr3_nt: TGTGCCTGGAGTGAGTGGGGAGATGAGCAGTTCTTC; clone_size: NA; d_call: NA; v_call: TRBV30; j_call: TRBJ2-1